The rows below give T cell receptor beta chains drawn from one sample of a study of T cells in localized non-small cell lung cancer. The table came from immunoSEQ multiplex PCR; TCRdb's copy has only in-frame clones and leaves some out. This sample has thousands of clones; roughly a sixth occur once, and the top ten carry less than 30%. The source was lung tumor tissue, collected before any cancer treatment. The receptors were sampled from a female donor of 60 years or more with stage I squamous cell lung carcinoma. CDR3s include the opening cysteine and the closing phenylalanine or tryptophan. Each record gives: J gene, clone size, V gene, D gene, CDR3 DNA, CDR3 protein. D genes are given only for firm matches. The size entry is marked missing in some rows and otherwise reads once, few, many or a size class.

j_call: TRBJ2-7
clone_size: medium-sized
v_call: TRBV19
d_call: TRBD2
cdr3_nt: TGTGCCAGTAGCCCAACCGGGGGGGTCTTGGACGAGCAGTACTTC
cdr3_aa: CASSPTGGVLDEQYF

j_call: TRBJ1-1
clone_size: few
v_call: TRBV11-3
d_call: NA
cdr3_nt: TGTGCCAGCAGCTTGCTCCCCATAACAGTCACTGAAGCTTTCTTT
cdr3_aa: CASSLLPITVTEAFF

j_call: TRBJ2-2
clone_size: NA
v_call: TRBV19
d_call: NA
cdr3_nt: TGTGCCACCAGATACGACAGAAACACCGGGGAGCTGTTTTTT
cdr3_aa: CATRYDRNTGELFF

j_call: TRBJ1-1
clone_size: NA
v_call: TRBV18
d_call: NA
cdr3_nt: TGTGCCAGCTCACAACAGGGGAACACTGAAGCTTTCTTT
cdr3_aa: CASSQQGNTEAFF

j_call: TRBJ1-1
clone_size: few
v_call: TRBV6-8
d_call: NA
cdr3_nt: TGTGCCATCAAGGGAGAACCGGTCAACACTGAAGCTTTCTTT
cdr3_aa: CAIKGEPVNTEAFF

j_call: TRBJ2-6
clone_size: NA
v_call: TRBV15
d_call: TRBD2
cdr3_nt: TGTGCCACCAGCAGAGATCTGAGCGGGAATCCCGGGGCCAACGTCCTGACTTTC
cdr3_aa: CATSRDLSGNPGANVLTF

j_call: TRBJ1-1
clone_size: NA
v_call: TRBV19
d_call: NA
cdr3_nt: TGTGCCAGTAGGCTACAGGGTTCGAAGAACACTGAAGCTTTCTTT
cdr3_aa: CASRLQGSKNTEAFF

j_call: TRBJ2-7
clone_size: medium-sized
v_call: TRBV6-8
d_call: NA
cdr3_nt: TGTGCCAGCAGTTATTATGAAGTCGCAGGCCCGACGAACGAGCAGTACTTC
cdr3_aa: CASSYYEVAGPTNEQYF

j_call: TRBJ2-5
clone_size: many
v_call: TRBV7-5
d_call: NA
cdr3_nt: TGTGTCAGAAGCTTAGCGGCAGTCAAAGGGGGCGCGGAGACCCAGTACTTC
cdr3_aa: CVRSLAAVKGGAETQYF

j_call: TRBJ2-3
clone_size: NA
v_call: TRBV18
d_call: NA
cdr3_nt: TGTGCCAGCTCACCTCAGTCAGATACGCAGTATTTT
cdr3_aa: CASSPQSDTQYF

j_call: TRBJ2-5
clone_size: medium-sized
v_call: TRBV28
d_call: NA
cdr3_nt: TGTGCCAGCAGTTTCAATGTCGACAGCCAAGAGACCCAGTACTTC
cdr3_aa: CASSFNVDSQETQYF

j_call: TRBJ2-7
clone_size: NA
v_call: TRBV18
d_call: TRBD2
cdr3_nt: TGTGCCAGCTCACCGACTAGCGGCTCACTCCACGAGCAGTACTTC
cdr3_aa: CASSPTSGSLHEQYF

j_call: TRBJ1-2
clone_size: few
v_call: TRBV9
d_call: NA
cdr3_nt: TGTGCCAGCAGCGTAGCGAGGGAGTCCTATGGCTACACCTTC
cdr3_aa: CASSVARESYGYTF

j_call: TRBJ2-7
clone_size: NA
v_call: TRBV18
d_call: TRBD2
cdr3_nt: TGTGCCAGCTCCTCTTATGGGAGCGGGAGGGGACCCGAGCAGTACTTC
cdr3_aa: CASSSYGSGRGPEQYF

j_call: TRBJ2-1
clone_size: NA
v_call: TRBV11-3
d_call: TRBD2
cdr3_nt: TGTGCCAGCAGCGGGCTAGCGGGAGGTTCTGAGCAGTTCTTC
cdr3_aa: CASSGLAGGSEQFF

j_call: TRBJ2-3
clone_size: few
v_call: TRBV11-3
d_call: NA
cdr3_nt: TGTGCCAGCAGCGAGCGGGCCGAGGGGGATACGCAGTATTTT
cdr3_aa: CASSERAEGDTQYF

j_call: TRBJ1-1
clone_size: NA
v_call: TRBV19
d_call: NA
cdr3_nt: TGTGCCAGTAGTATAACAAACCTGAACACTGAAGCTTTCTTT
cdr3_aa: CASSITNLNTEAFF

j_call: TRBJ1-1
clone_size: few
v_call: TRBV15
d_call: NA
cdr3_nt: TGTGCCACCAGCACTTTAAGAGGGGCCGGAGGGGCTTTCTTT
cdr3_aa: CATSTLRGAGGAFF

j_call: TRBJ2-1
clone_size: NA
v_call: TRBV6-8
d_call: TRBD2
cdr3_nt: TGTGCCAGCAGTGAGGGACTAGCGGGCTACAATGAGCAGTTCTTC
cdr3_aa: CASSEGLAGYNEQFF

j_call: TRBJ2-5
clone_size: medium-sized
v_call: TRBV11-3
d_call: TRBD2
cdr3_nt: TGTGCCAGCAGCTCATGGTTGGGGGAGGGCCTTAGTGAGACCCAGTACTTC
cdr3_aa: CASSSWLGEGLSETQYF

j_call: TRBJ2-2
clone_size: NA
v_call: TRBV6-7
d_call: NA
cdr3_nt: TGTGCCAGCAGTTACTCGGACCGCGGCCTTGCTCGCGAGCTGTTTTTT
cdr3_aa: CASSYSDRGLARELFF

j_call: TRBJ1-1
clone_size: few
v_call: TRBV11-3
d_call: NA
cdr3_nt: TGTGCCAGCAGCTCCCAACCGGGGACACCACACATGAACACTGAAGCTTTCTTT
cdr3_aa: CASSSQPGTPHMNTEAFF

j_call: TRBJ1-1
clone_size: NA
v_call: TRBV28
d_call: NA
cdr3_nt: TGTGCCAGCAGTCTCCGTATACTCTCTCCTACGAGGACTGAAGCTTTCTTT
cdr3_aa: CASSLRILSPTRTEAFF

j_call: TRBJ2-7
clone_size: NA
v_call: TRBV5-1
d_call: NA
cdr3_nt: TGCGCCAGCACCTCGGGGCCGGATAACTACGAGCAGTACTTC
cdr3_aa: CASTSGPDNYEQYF

j_call: TRBJ2-7
clone_size: few
v_call: TRBV11-3
d_call: NA
cdr3_nt: TGTGCCAGCAGCTTAGATTGGGGCCCCTCCTACGAGCAGTACTTC
cdr3_aa: CASSLDWGPSYEQYF

j_call: TRBJ1-2
clone_size: NA
v_call: TRBV28
d_call: TRBD1
cdr3_nt: TGTGCCAGCAGTTTGGGTGTGACAGGGAAAGTAATGTTCTTC
cdr3_aa: CASSLGVTGKVMFF